This TCR beta chain is from a study of siplizumab effects on memory and regulatory T cells. Study-wide results and limits: Roughly 80-97% of proliferating CD4+ or CD8+ clones defied assignment to a naive or memory phenotype. Among alloreactive clones, only a minor fraction mapped to unstimulated subsets.

Germline V gene data show CDR1 as LNHDA and CDR2 as SQIVND (reference sequence). The CDR3 is made up of 12 amino acids. The ends were cut back, 6 bases at V and 0 bases at J, with 5 bases in the middle. On this clone itself: Its antigen remains unknown.

Some clones are missing from TCRdb's copy, which holds only in-frame ones; the method was immunoSEQ multiplex PCR. There are 70,000 or so clones in the sample; more than 80% occur only once, and approximately 31% lies in the top ten. Sequencing used CD8+ T cells sorted from blood. This sequence originates from a human donor in good health. V usage is TRBV19 and J usage is TRBJ1-1, with D unclear. The CDR3 bases are TGTGCCAGTAGACGGATGAACACTGAAGCTTTCTTT. Its translation: CASRRMNTEAFF.